The present entry profiles one T cell receptor beta chain with its context. The repertoire was sequenced with immunoSEQ multiplex PCR; TCRdb's copy has only in-frame clones and lacks some. There are 400,000 or so clones in the sample; 70% to 90% occur only once, and approximately 2.9% lies in the top ten. These data belong to a study of blood T cell repertoires in COVID-19. CDR1 and CDR2 from the germline V gene are MDHEN and SYDVKM. The CDR3 has 16 amino acids. V was clipped by 2 bases and J by 2 bases, with 15 bases between them. This receptor was identified in a human donor in a cohort sampled during active COVID-19. The sample taken for sequencing was peripheral blood. The genes are TRBV28 and TRBJ1-2; weak D call: TRBD1 (6 bases). CDR3 nucleotide sequence: TGTGCCAGCAGTTTACGGGGGGGCGAGGGGAACTATGGCTACACCTTC. Translating gives CASSLRGGEGNYGYTF.